One and the same sample provided the 18 T cell receptor beta chains below, sequenced in a study of vaccination and CD4 T cells after COVID-19. Treatment meaning: approximately 10-day PBMC culture with coronavirus spike peptide pools or control peptides (ViraFEST assay). Cultured CD4+ T-cell DNA underwent Oncomine TCR Beta short-read sequencing. From the PCR reads, TCRdb called clonotypes with MiXCR, one entry per CDR3 protein. This table has 7,900 or so distinct CDR3 sequences, roughly 70% appearing once. Their cognate antigens are unknown. Sequenced input: CD4+ T cells from blood, cultured in vitro. Receptors were obtained from a human donor who had recovered from COVID-19.

This sequence joins TRBV21-1 and TRBJ1-5. TRBV21-1 is shown as a pseudogene. The CDR3 sequence is 15 residues long. In DNA, the CDR3 is TGTGCCAGCAGCACTGGACTCCTGATCAATCAGCCCCAGCATTTT. It is translated as CASSTGLLINQPQHF.

About this clonotype itself: The junction departs from germline at one end; a sequencing error may be responsible. This chain uses TRBV20-1 with TRBJ2-1, with TRBD1 matching 8 bases. Germline V CDR1 and CDR2: DFQATT, SNEGSKA (reference sequence). The CDR3 sequence is 15 residues long. The CDR3, as DNA: TGCAGTGCAAGAGATCCCGGGACAGGCGTGAATGAGCAGTTCTTC. It translates to CSARDPGTGVNEQFF.

V usage is TRBV14 and J usage is TRBJ2-1; 8 bases map to TRBD2. CDR3 length equals 16 residues. The germline V gene has CDR1 SGHDN and CDR2 FVKESK. V dropped 6 bases and J dropped 3; count of bases not matched to a gene: 10. The CDR3 is CASRRIAGSYYNEQFF. CDR3 nucleotides: TGTGCCAGCAGACGTATAGCGGGGTCGTACTACAATGAGCAGTTCTTC.

The chain combines TRBV20-1 with TRBJ2-1; tentatively, D is TRBD2 (5 bases). V was cut by 4 bases and J by 10 bases, with 17 bases left in between. The CDR3 has 13 amino acids. Germline lookup yields CDR1 DFQATT and CDR2 SNEGSKA (reference sequence). Here the CDR3 reads CSAIPAGLGEQFF. CDR3 in DNA: TGCAGTGCTATCCCTGCCGGACTTGGCGAGCAGTTCTTC.

This clonotype showed up just a few times. The V gene is TRBV7-8, the J gene TRBJ1-2; D is unresolved. The CDR3 is 13 amino acids. The V gene's germline CDR1 is SGHVS and CDR2 FQNEAQ. Trimming removed 5 bases from V and 2 bases from J, with 9 bases in between. The CDR3 region is CASSLRINYGYTF. In DNA form, the CDR3 reads TGTGCCAGCAGCCTTCGGATAAACTATGGCTACACCTTC.

As DNA, the CDR3 is TGTGCCAGCAGCTTAGGGGGGAGGGACACTGAAGCTTTCTTT. Translated: CASSLGGRDTEAFF. The chain joins TRBV7-9 to TRBJ1-1; weak D call: TRBD1 (5 bases). V was pared by 1 base and J by 3 bases, with 9 bases between. The CDR3 extends over 14 amino acids. The germline gives CDR1 SEHNR, CDR2 FQNEAQ (reference sequence).

This clonotype was observed a few times. The chain recombines TRBV30 with TRBJ1-1; 7 nucleotides align to TRBD1. With V trimmed by 8 bases and J by 1 base, 4 bases remained unmatched. Germline V lookup: CDR1 GTSNPN, CDR2 SVGIG (reference sequence). The CDR3 length is 12 residues. The CDR3 sequence is CARDRENTEAFF. CDR3 coding DNA: TGTGCCCGCGACAGGGAGAACACTGAAGCTTTCTTT.

The chain links TRBV7-7 to TRBJ2-2; TRBD2 agrees at 8 bases. CDR3 size: 14 residues. V lost 3 bases, J lost 5 bases, and 2 bases stayed unmatched. CDR1 is SSHAT and CDR2 is FNYEAQ in the germline V gene (reference sequence). The CDR3 DNA sequence: TGTGCCAGCAGCTTGAGCGGGGGAACCGGGGAGCTGTTTTTT. Its translation: CASSLSGGTGELFF. Full variable domain (missing parts from reference TRBV7-7 and TRBJ2-2): GAGVSQSPRYKVTKRGQDVTLRCDPISSHATLYWYQQALGQGPEFLTYFNYEAQPDKSGLPSDRFSAERPEGSISTLTIQRTEQRDSAMYRCASSLSGGTGELFFGEGSRLTVL.

The genes are TRBV30 and TRBJ1-2, with D perhaps TRBD1 (5 bases). The CDR3 loop spans 14 amino acids. Trimming cost V 7 bases and J 1 base, with 16 bases left between them. Germline V gives CDR1 GTSNPN, CDR2 SVGIG (reference sequence). The CDR3 DNA follows: TGTGCCTCGTTAAACAGGCGACGTAACTATGGCTACACCTTC. Translating it yields CASLNRRRNYGYTF.

This clonotype was detected a few times. CDR3 bases: TGTGCCAGCAGTCACACCCGGACGGGCTCCTACGAGCAGTACTTC. Translation: CASSHTRTGSYEQYF. The chain combines TRBV27 with TRBJ2-7; D is unresolved. The CDR3 has 15 residues. Trimming cost V 5 bases and J 0 bases, with 14 bases left between them. CDR1 is MNHEY, CDR2 SMNVEV, per germline (reference sequence).

The chain uses TRBV7-9 and TRBJ2-5; perhaps D is TRBD1 or TRBD2 (5 bases each). Trimming pared 3 bases from V and 1 base from J, leaving 15 bases between. The germline V gene has CDR1 SEHNR and CDR2 FQNEAQ (reference sequence). This CDR3 contains 16 residues. The CDR3 loop reads CASSLPGVGTQETQYF. The CDR3 DNA reads TGTGCCAGCAGCTTGCCCGGGGTAGGGACCCAAGAGACCCAGTACTTC.

The V gene is TRBV7-9, the J gene TRBJ1-5, with 9 bases identical to TRBD1. The V gene's germline CDR1 is SEHNR and CDR2 FQNEAQ (reference sequence). Trimming removed 4 bases from V and 3 bases from J; junction bases left unmatched: 4. The CDR3 extends over 15 amino acids. The CDR3, as DNA: TGTGCCAGCAGCTGGGGACAGGGAGACAATCAGCCCCAGCATTTT. Its translation: CASSWGQGDNQPQHF.

The sample holds one count of this clonotype. This chain joins TRBV27 and TRBJ2-3, with TRBD1 matching 8 bases. The germline V gene encodes CDR1 MNHEY and CDR2 SMNVEV (reference sequence). The trim removed 4 bases at V and 4 bases at J, leaving 10 bases unmatched. This CDR3 has 16 amino acids. For the CDR3, the DNA is TGTGCCAGCAGTTCCCAGGGGGCCAGGATGGCAGATACGCAGTATTTT. This codes for CASSSQGARMADTQYF.

This clonotype was seen a handful of times. Here the CDR3 DNA reads TGTGCCAGCAGGGGGCGAGGTTCGAACACCGGGGAGCTGTTTTTT. Amino acids: CASRGRGSNTGELFF. This chain uses TRBV27 with TRBJ2-2; TRBD1 might be the D (5 bases). V gave up 6 bases and J gave up 0 bases, with 11 bases separating them. There are 15 residues in the CDR3. Per the germline V gene, CDR1 is MNHEY and CDR2 is SMNVEV (reference sequence).

The chain recombines TRBV6-1 with TRBJ2-3; 9 bases line up with TRBD1. With V trimmed by 5 bases and J by 6 bases, 6 bases remained unmatched. There are 14 residues in the CDR3. The germline V gene has CDR1 MNHNS and CDR2 SASEGT. Here the CDR3 reads CASSRDRDSDTQYF. DNA for the CDR3: TGTGCCAGCAGTCGGGACAGGGATTCGGATACGCAGTATTTT.

The chain couples TRBV20-1 to TRBJ1-2, with D perhaps matching TRBD1 (5 bases). The V gene's germline CDR1 is DFQATT and CDR2 SNEGSKA (reference sequence). Trimming cost V 6 bases and J 2 bases, with 16 bases left between them. The CDR3 extends over 14 amino acids. The CDR3 bases are TGCAGTGCCGGACTGCAGGGTATCAACTATGGCTACACCTTC. The encoded protein is CSAGLQGINYGYTF.

The rearrangement uses TRBV7-9 and TRBJ1-5; the D gene is possibly TRBD1 (5 bases). This CDR3 contains 16 residues. The V gene lost 5 bases and the J gene lost 0 bases, with 14 bases spanning the gap. Germline CDR1 is SEHNR and CDR2 is FQNEAQ (reference sequence). The CDR3 nucleotides are TGTGCCAGCAGCCCCCTTGGGGCCGCTAGCAATCAGCCCCAGCATTTT. Amino acid sequence: CASSPLGAASNQPQHF.

The J gene is TRBJ2-2, the V gene TRBV6-1; D is perhaps TRBD1 (6 bases). CDR3 length equals 13 residues. CDR1 is MNHNS, CDR2 SASEGT, per germline. The V end lost 6 bases, the J end lost 5 bases, and 10 bases lay between the germline ends. The CDR3 sequence: CASRDTGTGELFF. Here the CDR3 DNA reads TGTGCCAGCAGGGATACAGGGACCGGGGAGCTGTTTTTT.